These 31 T cell receptor beta chains were sequenced from one sample in a study of blood T cell repertoires in COVID-19. Method: immunoSEQ multiplex PCR; TCRdb's copy keeps in-frame clones and lacks some. Among a few hundred thousand clones listed, around 90% were seen once. Source material: peripheral blood. These receptors all come from a man aged 35-49 years with acute or convalescent COVID-19.

V gene TRBV30 combines with J gene TRBJ2-1; 9 bases are a match to TRBD1. The CDR3 length is 13 residues. Germline loops: CDR1 GTSNPN, CDR2 SVGIG (reference sequence). V lost 1 base to trimming and J lost 5 bases; unmatched junction nucleotides: 0. CDR3 DNA sequence: TGTGCCTGGAGTGGGACAGGGGACAATGAGCAGTTCTTC. Its translation: CAWSGTGDNEQFF. The variable domain in full, with the rest retrieved from reference TRBV30 and TRBJ2-1, is SQTIHQWPATLVQPVGSPLSLECTVEGTSNPNLYWYRQAAGRGLQLLFYSVGIGQISSEVPQNLSASRPQDRQFILSSKKLLLSDSGFYLCAWSGTGDNEQFFGPGTRLTVL.

The genes are TRBV28 and TRBJ2-7; a weak D match, TRBD1 (6 bases). The CDR3 sequence is 16 residues long. V lost 2 bases, J lost 1 base, and 15 bases lay in between. CDR1 is MDHEN and CDR2 is SYDVKM in the germline V gene. Written as DNA, the CDR3 is TGTGCCAGCAGTTTAAACCCGGGACAAAAATCCTACGAGCAGTACTTC. Translating gives CASSLNPGQKSYEQYF.

The J gene is TRBJ1-2, the V gene TRBV6-5, with a tentative D call TRBD1 (5 bases). This CDR3 spans 11 amino acids. Trimming left V 11 bases short and J 5 bases short, with 12 bases between. Germline CDR1 is MNHEY and CDR2 is SVGAGI. Here the CDR3 reads CAGRQKYGYTF. In DNA, the CDR3 is TGTGCCGGAAGACAGAAATATGGCTACACCTTC.

The chain uses TRBV4-3 and TRBJ1-2; 8 bases are shared with TRBD1. After removal of 4 bases from V and 5 bases from J, the junction contained 6 bases not matched to a gene. This CDR3 is 14 amino acids long. CDR1 and CDR2 (germline): LGHNA, YSLEER. Written as DNA, the CDR3 is TGCGCCAGCAGCCCGGACAGGGTCGGATATGGCTACACCTTC. Translated: CASSPDRVGYGYTF.

The V gene is TRBV10-3, the J gene TRBJ1-4; possibly TRBD1 for D (6 bases). V was trimmed by 6 bases and J by 8 bases, leaving 13 bases between them. CDR1 and CDR2 from the germline V gene are ENHRY and SYGVKD. The CDR3 is 13 residues long. CDR3 region: CAISVRGGEKLFF. The DNA of the CDR3 is TGTGCCATCAGCGTCAGGGGTGGCGAAAAACTGTTTTTT.

This sequence joins TRBV6-1 and TRBJ2-2, with 10 bases matching TRBD2. The trim removed 2 bases at V and 13 bases at J, leaving 7 bases unmatched. CDR3 length equals 14 residues. Germline V gene sequence: CDR1 MNHNS, CDR2 SASEGT. The CDR3 DNA follows: TGTGCCAGCAGTGAACTACCTAGCGGGAGAGGGCTGTTTTTT. Protein product: CASSELPSGRGLFF.

This clone was observed once. This rearrangement joins TRBV4-1 to TRBJ2-6, with D possibly matching TRBD2 (6 bases). CDR3 length: 17 residues. The V gene lost 1 base and the J gene lost 0 bases, with 10 bases spanning the gap. Looked up from germline, CDR1 is MGHRA and CDR2 is YSYEKL. This CDR3 is CASSQGRASSGANVLTF. The CDR3 DNA follows: TGCGCCAGCAGCCAAGGGAGGGCGAGCTCTGGGGCCAACGTCCTGACTTTC.

As for this clone: Distinct nucleotide sequences in the sample also encode this CDR3. The chain has TRBV27 and TRBJ1-2; D call uncertain. The germline V gene has CDR1 MNHEY and CDR2 SMNVEV (reference sequence). This CDR3 is 13 amino acids long. Trimming stripped 2 bases from V and 2 bases from J, with 6 bases between. The CDR3 sequence: CASSLRGNYGYTF. CDR3 in DNA: TGTGCCAGCAGTTTAAGAGGAAACTATGGCTACACCTTC.

The chain combines TRBV6-6 with TRBJ1-1; possible D gene TRBD1, 5 bases. Deletions cut 3 bases from V and 3 bases from J, with 8 bases between. The CDR3 contains 13 residues. Germline values: CDR1 MNHNY, CDR2 SVGAGI (reference sequence). CDR3 amino acids: CASSYSRDTEAFF. Here the CDR3 DNA reads TGTGCCAGCAGTTATTCCAGGGACACTGAAGCTTTCTTT.

This chain joins TRBV30 and TRBJ1-1, with a tentative D call TRBD1 (5 bases). Germline values: CDR1 GTSNPN, CDR2 SVGIG (reference sequence). Trimming left V 2 bases short and J 7 bases short, with 11 bases between. The CDR3 spans 12 residues. CDR3 DNA sequence: TGTGCCTGGAGTCCCAATGACAGTGAAGCTTTCTTT. Translating it yields CAWSPNDSEAFF. Full variable domain (rest looked up from reference TRBV30 and TRBJ1-1): SQTIHQWPATLVQPVGSPLSLECTVEGTSNPNLYWYRQAAGRGLQLLFYSVGIGQISSEVPQNLSASRPQDRQFILSSKKLLLSDSGFYLCAWSPNDSEAFFGQGTRLTVV.

The rearrangement uses TRBV28 and TRBJ1-3, with 10 bases lining up with TRBD1. This CDR3 is 15 amino acids long. Germline CDR1 reads MDHEN; CDR2 reads SYDVKM. V gave up 4 bases and J gave up 5 bases; unmatched junction bases: 5. In DNA, the CDR3 is TGTGCCAGCAGTTCGGACAGGGGGGTGAGAAACACCATATATTTT. This translates into CASSSDRGVRNTIYF.

This clone was seen only once. V gene TRBV29-1 combines with J gene TRBJ2-4, with 16 bases lining up with TRBD2. CDR3 size: 15 residues. The trim removed 5 bases at V and 6 bases at J, leaving 4 bases unmatched. Germline CDR1 reads SQVTM; CDR2 reads ANQGSEA. DNA of the CDR3: TGCAGCGTTTTGGGACTAGCGGGAGGGGGAAACATTCAGTACTTC. Its protein is CSVLGLAGGGNIQYF.

The chain links TRBV12-3 or TRBV12-4 to TRBJ1-1; D is undetermined. V was trimmed by 5 bases and J by 4 bases, leaving 8 bases between them. This CDR3 has 12 residues. DNA of the CDR3: TGTGCCAGCAGTCCCCTAAGCACTGAAGCTTTCTTT. Amino acid sequence: CASSPLSTEAFF.

V usage is TRBV6-5 and J usage is TRBJ1-2; 9 bases match TRBD1. This CDR3 spans 14 amino acids. Germline-derived CDR1 and CDR2 are MNHEY and SVGAGI. Unmatched junction bases numbered 6, after V lost 5 bases and J lost 5 bases. The CDR3 reads CASSRTGGAYGYTF. The DNA for the CDR3 is TGTGCCAGCAGTCGTACAGGGGGCGCATATGGCTACACCTTC.

The genes are TRBV5-5 and TRBJ2-3; the D is unclear. This CDR3 comprises 14 residues. From germline, CDR1 is SGHKS and CDR2 YYEKEE (reference sequence). Trimming shortened V by 0 bases and J by 1 base, and 6 bases separated the two germline ends. Here the CDR3 DNA reads TGTGCCAGCAGCTTGGTGGCAGGCACAGATACGCAGTATTTT. Translating gives CASSLVAGTDTQYF.

The chain links TRBV20-1 to TRBJ2-1; D perhaps matches TRBD2 (5 bases). Germline V gene sequence: CDR1 DFQATT, CDR2 SNEGSKA (reference sequence). The CDR3 extends over 11 amino acids. V lost 1 base, J lost 8 bases, and 6 bases lay in between. CDR3 nucleotide sequence: TGCAGTGCTAGAGCGAGGGATGAGCAGTTCTTC. Encoded protein: CSARARDEQFF.

This chain connects TRBV6-2 or TRBV6-3 to TRBJ2-7; tentatively, D is TRBD1 (5 bases). CDR1 and CDR2 from the germline V gene are MNHEY and SVGEGT. This CDR3 has 16 amino acids. Between the trimmed V and J ends, which lost 0 bases and 0 bases, there was a span of 12 bases. CDR3 DNA: TGTGCCAGCAGTTACTCGACAGAACCTAGCTCCTACGAGCAGTACTTC. Its protein product is CASSYSTEPSSYEQYF.

The chain uses TRBV7-6 and TRBJ1-4; 8 bases map to TRBD1. Germline CDR1 is SGHVS and CDR2 is FNYEAQ. Unmatched junction bases numbered 14, after V lost 6 bases and J lost 5 bases. The CDR3 loop spans 17 amino acids. The CDR3, as DNA: TGTGCCAGCAGTCCGGTGACAGGGGTAGGATCCAATGAAAAACTGTTTTTT. It encodes CASSPVTGVGSNEKLFF.

This chain joins TRBV6-5 and TRBJ1-6; no reliable D call. V was pared by 2 bases and J by 7 bases, with 15 bases between. Per the germline V gene, CDR1 is MNHEY and CDR2 is SVGAGI. This CDR3 has 16 amino acids. The CDR3 DNA follows: TGTGCCAGCAGTTACAGCCTCACTTGGAGGAATTCACCCCTCCACTTT. It translates to CASSYSLTWRNSPLHF.

The rearrangement uses TRBV6-1 and TRBJ2-1; D possibly corresponds to TRBD2 (6 bases). V lost 2 bases, J lost 5 bases, and 16 bases lay in between. Germline V gene data show CDR1 as MNHNS and CDR2 as SASEGT. This CDR3 region has 16 residues. DNA for the CDR3: TGTGCCAGCAGTGAACTAGCCAGGGAGGTCAACAATGAGCAGTTCTTC. This encodes CASSELAREVNNEQFF.

The V gene is TRBV3-1 (or the pseudogene TRBV3-2), the J gene TRBJ2-2; 10 nucleotides align to TRBD2. Germline CDR1 reads LGHDT; CDR2 reads YNNKEL (reference sequence). The CDR3 consists of 18 residues. Trimming removed 2 bases from V and 4 bases from J; junction bases left unmatched: 10. The DNA of the CDR3 is TGTGCCAGCAGCCAATTTTCGGCTAGCGGGAGTATCACCGGGGAGCTGTTTTTT. It translates to CASSQFSASGSITGELFF.

The gene calls are TRBV5-6 and TRBJ1-5; possible D gene TRBD1, 5 bases. Germline-derived CDR1 and CDR2 are SGHDT and YYEEEE. V lost 4 bases to trimming and J lost 5 bases, with 7 bases between them. The CDR3 consists of 12 residues. CDR3 sequence: CASSLGDQPQHF. Here the CDR3 DNA reads TGTGCCAGCAGCCTAGGGGATCAGCCCCAGCATTTT.

The CDR3, as DNA: TGTGCCACCGCGGGACTTCTTTCTTCGCAGTACTTC. Translated, it gives CATAGLLSSQYF. The rearrangement uses TRBV28 and TRBJ2-7; a weak D match, TRBD2 (6 bases). Germline V gives CDR1 MDHEN, CDR2 SYDVKM. The CDR3 runs to 12 residues. The V end lost 10 bases, the J end lost 9 bases, and 19 bases lay between the germline ends. Full variable domain (outside the CDR3, taken from reference TRBV28 and TRBJ2-7): DVKVTQSSRYLVKRTGEKVFLECVQDMDHENMFWYRQDPGLGLRLIYFSYDVKMKEKGDIPEGYSVSREKKERFSLILESASTNQTSMYLCATAGLLSSQYFGPGTRLTVT.

The CDR3 sequence: CASRWEKVSGNTIYF. For the CDR3, the DNA is TGTGCCAGCAGATGGGAGAAGGTCTCTGGAAACACCATATATTTT. The J gene is TRBJ1-3, the V gene TRBV6-5; D not resolved. The CDR3 consists of 15 residues. The ends were cut back, 6 bases at V and 0 bases at J, with 12 bases in the middle. CDR1 is MNHEY and CDR2 is SVGAGI in the germline V gene.

This clone was found once. The gene calls are TRBV2 and TRBJ2-2; a weak D match, TRBD1 (6 bases). Germline CDR1 reads SNHLY; CDR2 reads FYNNEI. Trimming cost V 6 bases and J 7 bases, with 15 bases left between them. This CDR3 contains 14 residues. The CDR3, as DNA: TGTGCCAGCAGGGAACAGGGTTTCGGCGGGGAGCTGTTTTTT. It encodes CASREQGFGGELFF.

The chain combines TRBV4-1 with TRBJ1-1, with D possibly matching TRBD1 (6 bases). Germline V lookup: CDR1 MGHRA, CDR2 YSYEKL. With 1 base removed from V and 3 bases from J, the gap between germline ends came to 18 bases. The CDR3 consists of 17 residues. This chain's CDR3 is CASSQVWGFGGHTEAFF. The CDR3 DNA follows: TGCGCCAGCAGCCAAGTCTGGGGATTTGGGGGCCACACTGAAGCTTTCTTT.

The chain uses TRBV30 and TRBJ2-1, with D possibly matching TRBD1 (6 bases). Trimming pared 0 bases from V and 12 bases from J, leaving 12 bases between. Germline CDR1 GTSNPN, CDR2 SVGIG (reference sequence). This CDR3 spans 12 amino acids. The CDR3 spells CAWSVGRTAQFF. CDR3 nucleotides: TGTGCCTGGAGTGTGGGACGGACAGCGCAGTTCTTC.

The chain is built from TRBV6-1 and TRBJ2-7; TRBD1 aligns across 9 bases. The germline CDR1 and CDR2 sequences are MNHNS and SASEGT. The trim removed 2 bases at V and 1 base at J, leaving 3 bases unmatched. This CDR3 comprises 15 residues. In nucleotides, the CDR3 is TGTGCCAGCAGTGAATGGGGGACAGGGTCCTACGAGCAGTACTTC. The encoded protein is CASSEWGTGSYEQYF.

Remarks on this clone: Other DNA sequences in this sample translate to the same CDR3. This chain links TRBV19 with TRBJ1-5, with unresolved D. CDR1 LNHDA and CDR2 SQIVND come from the germline V gene (reference sequence). This CDR3 has 12 residues. V was pared by 5 bases and J by 3 bases, with 5 bases between. CDR3 loop: CASSPNNQPQHF. The CDR3 coding sequence is TGTGCCAGTAGTCCAAACAATCAGCCCCAGCATTTT.

V and J are TRBV19 and TRBJ1-1; the D gene is possibly TRBD1 (5 bases). The V end lost 3 bases, the J end lost 5 bases, and 13 bases lay between the germline ends. Per the germline V gene, CDR1 is LNHDA and CDR2 is SQIVND (reference sequence). The CDR3 consists of 14 residues. DNA for the CDR3: TGTGCCAGTAGTATCGATCAGGGTAAGACTGAAGCTTTCTTT. Translation: CASSIDQGKTEAFF.

The rearrangement joins TRBV6-5 to TRBJ2-7; 7 positions match TRBD2. V shed 5 bases, J shed 5 bases, and the junction held 9 bases outside the gene matches. There are 14 residues in the CDR3. The germline gives CDR1 MNHEY, CDR2 SVGAGI. The CDR3, as DNA: TGTGCCAGCAGTCGGGGGGAGGGCGTCAACGAGCAGTACTTC. Its translation is CASSRGEGVNEQYF.